This entry is about one T cell receptor beta chain. Antigen specificity is unknown. Clones were sequenced by immunoSEQ multiplex PCR, and TCRdb holds only the in-frame ones, with some missing. This table has around 1.9 million clones, about 92% appearing once. Terminally differentiated effector memory CD45RA+ cells were excluded by CCR7 positive selection of CD45RO-negative cells. The entry originates in a study of shared clonotypes between healthy human individuals. Study at large: Donors were a couple of women and three men aged 18 to 49. Findings and caveats of the study: Naive subsets generally had larger estimated richness than memory subsets. Naive CD4 clonotypes were shared across a handful of donors at around 5%.

V dropped 3 bases and J dropped 5 bases, with 11 bases sitting between them. CDR1 SGDLS and CDR2 YYNGEE come from the germline V gene. This CDR3 has 14 amino acids. The sequence was obtained from a man younger than 35 in good health. Some clones in this sample may be carry-over from other donors' samples. The rearrangement uses TRBV9 and TRBJ1-4; the D is unclear. Material for sequencing was naive CD8+ T cells from PBMCs. CDR3 in amino acids: CASSDGQPNEKLFF. For the CDR3, the DNA is TGTGCCAGCAGCGACGGGCAGCCGAATGAAAAACTGTTTTTT.